These T cell receptor beta chains were read from a single sample in a study of beta chain features in type 1 diabetes. The table came from immunoSEQ multiplex PCR; TCRdb's copy has only in-frame clones and leaves some out. The sample includes 970,000 or so clones, 15% to 20% of them seen just once. Sequenced input: naive CD4+ T cells from blood. The receptors were gathered from a woman under 30 in good health. CDR3s include the opening cysteine and the closing phenylalanine or tryptophan. Fields, in order: J gene, D gene, V gene, clone size, CDR3 DNA, CDR3 protein. The D gene is left open where the match is weak. The size of a clone is reported for some rows only, either as once, few or many, or as a class for expanded clones.

TRBJ2-7,TRBD1,TRBV6-1,few,TGTGCCAGCAGGCTGGGACAGGGCAACGAGCAGTACTTC,CASRLGQGNEQYF
TRBJ1-1,.,TRBV6-5,few,TGTGCCAGCAGTCCCGACAGGCTCAAGAACACTGAAGCTTTCTTT,CASSPDRLKNTEAFF
TRBJ2-3,TRBD2,TRBV9,.,TGTGCCAGCAGCGCACTCCCGGGACTAGGGCTCTCTACAGATACGCAGTATTTT,CASSALPGLGLSTDTQYF
TRBJ2-1,TRBD2,TRBV14,.,TGTGCCAGCAGCCAAATAGGGCGGGAGAGGTTGAACAATGAGCAGTTCTTC,CASSQIGRERLNNEQFF
TRBJ2-1,TRBD2,TRBV7-6,.,TGTGCCAGCAGCCCAGGACTAGCGGGAGTTTATGAGCAGTTCTTC,CASSPGLAGVYEQFF
TRBJ2-3,TRBD1,TRBV4-3,few,TGCGCCAGCAGCCAAGGCCCAAAAACAGGGGAGATCACAGATACGCAGTATTTT,CASSQGPKTGEITDTQYF
TRBJ2-7,.,TRBV7-2,.,TGTGCCAGCAGCTTATTACGACATCCTTACGAGCAGTACTTC,CASSLLRHPYEQYF
TRBJ1-3,.,TRBV7-2,.,TGTGCCAGCAGCTTAGACCCTGGAAACACCATATATTTT,CASSLDPGNTIYF
TRBJ2-3,.,TRBV10-3,.,TGTGCCATCAGTGACGGGCTAACCACAGATACGCAGTATTTT,CAISDGLTTDTQYF
TRBJ2-3,.,TRBV6-5,.,TGTGCCAGCAGTTTCACGGGAGAGGGCACAGATACGCAGTATTTT,CASSFTGEGTDTQYF
TRBJ2-1,.,TRBV7-3,.,TGTGCCAGCAGCTTAGCCCGGGACTCACAGTTCTTC,CASSLARDSQFF
TRBJ2-1,TRBD2,TRBV7-2,few,TGTGCCAGCAGCATCAAGCGGGAGGGCCTTATCGTAAATGAGCAGTTCTTC,CASSIKREGLIVNEQFF
TRBJ1-2,.,TRBV11-2,.,TGTGCCAGCAGCGGTATTGGGGGCCCCTATGGCTACACCTTC,CASSGIGGPYGYTF
TRBJ2-3,.,TRBV27,.,TGTGCCAGCACCTCTTTCGGGGCGGATACGCAGTATTTT,CASTSFGADTQYF
TRBJ2-3,TRBD2,TRBV9,few,TGTGCCAGCAGCGTAGGTCCAGCGGGGACAGATACGCAGTATTTT,CASSVGPAGTDTQYF
TRBJ2-1,.,TRBV18,.,TGTGCCAGCTCACCGGCGCGGGGCCGTGGGGTCAATGAGCAGTTCTTC,CASSPARGRGVNEQFF
TRBJ2-7,TRBD1,TRBV7-2,few,TGTGCCAGCAGACGGGGACAGGGGCCGTCTGAGCAGTACTTC,CASRRGQGPSEQYF
TRBJ2-1,.,TRBV7-9,.,TGTGCCAGCAGCAGGGTCCGACCTTCCTACAATGAGCAGTTCTTC,CASSRVRPSYNEQFF
TRBJ1-4,.,TRBV4-2,.,TGTGCCAGCAGCCAGACAGGCTCCGGTAATGAAAAACTGTTTTTT,CASSQTGSGNEKLFF
TRBJ2-5,TRBD2,TRBV7-2,.,TGTGCCAGCAGCTTATCCCGACTAGCGGGTACGGAGACCCAGTACTTC,CASSLSRLAGTETQYF
TRBJ2-7,TRBD2,TRBV5-1,few,TGCGCCAGCAGCTTGGCCGAAGCGGGAGCGCCCTACGAGCAGTACTTC,CASSLAEAGAPYEQYF
TRBJ1-1,.,TRBV18,few,TGTGCCAGCTCACCACAGTCTATGAACACTGAAGCTTTCTTT,CASSPQSMNTEAFF
TRBJ2-2,TRBD1,TRBV6-1,few,TGTGCCAGCAGTCCGGGACAGTTTGGGGAGCTGTTTTTT,CASSPGQFGELFF
TRBJ2-3,TRBD2,TRBV7-2,few,TGTGCCAGCAGCGGGGGACTAGCGGGAGGGCCGTCCGGTACGCAGTATTTT,CASSGGLAGGPSGTQYF
TRBJ2-5,.,TRBV5-6,.,TGTGCCAGCAGCTTGCATCAGGTGAACCAAGAGACCCAGTACTTC,CASSLHQVNQETQYF
TRBJ2-5,.,TRBV7-9,.,TGTGCCAGCAGCTTAGGTTGGCGGAGCCAAGAGACCCAGTACTTC,CASSLGWRSQETQYF
TRBJ2-7,.,TRBV15,few,TGTGCCACCAGCAGAGACGCAGGGGTCCCGCGCGAGCAGTACTTC,CATSRDAGVPREQYF
TRBJ2-2,TRBD1,TRBV5-6,.,TGTGCCAGCAGCGGGACAGGAGGTACCGGGGAGCTGTTTTTT,CASSGTGGTGELFF
TRBJ2-3,.,TRBV7-9,.,TGTGCCAGCAGCTTAGGGCGCCAACCAACAGATACGCAGTATTTT,CASSLGRQPTDTQYF